The 9 T cell receptor beta chains in this list originate from one sample, sequenced in a study of Ad26.COV2.S vaccination and SARS-CoV-2 variants. The method was immunoSEQ multiplex PCR; TCRdb's version includes in-frame clones alone and lacks a portion of them. The table records roughly 300,000 clones, 75% to 90% of them present only once. Treatment in this sample: some 19 received Ad26.COV2.S at low or high dose, single or two shots; roughly 5 received placebo; per-sample allocation not given. Following the first vaccine or placebo injection, samples were taken on day 63. Source: peripheral blood, taken in a trial of Ad26.COV2.S vaccine versus placebo. The source is a person aged 18-65 years who received the Ad26.COV2.S COVID-19 vaccine or a placebo.

The chain employs TRBV19 and TRBJ1-1; perhaps TRBD1 as D (6 bases). The germline CDR1 and CDR2 sequences are LNHDA and SQIVND (reference sequence). CDR3 size: 14 residues. The V end was cut by 6 bases, the J end by 2 bases, with 13 bases between. CDR3 coding DNA: TGTGCCAGTAGCCCTACAGGGTTTAACACTGAAGCTTTCTTT. This codes for CASSPTGFNTEAFF.

V usage is TRBV4-1 and J usage is TRBJ2-3; D is unclear. V lost 6 bases to trimming and J lost 0 bases, with 25 bases between them. Per the germline V gene, CDR1 is MGHRA and CDR2 is YSYEKL. The CDR3 spans 19 residues. The CDR3 loop is CASSLLGSFPTTSTDTQYF. DNA of the CDR3: TGCGCCAGCAGTTTGCTTGGTTCTTTCCCCACAACTAGCACAGATACGCAGTATTTT.

J is TRBJ1-5 and V is TRBV28, with D unresolved. The CDR3 contains 12 residues. V dropped 10 bases and J dropped 1 base, with 8 bases sitting between them. Per germline, CDR1 MDHEN and CDR2 SYDVKM. The CDR3 is CATERSNQPQHF. CDR3 nucleotides: TGTGCCACCGAGAGGAGCAATCAGCCCCAGCATTTT.

V is TRBV6-5 and J is TRBJ2-3; a possible D gene is TRBD2 (6 bases). V lost 10 bases to trimming and J lost 2 bases, with 10 bases between them. The CDR3 covers 12 residues. The germline V gene has CDR1 MNHEY and CDR2 SVGAGI. CDR3 protein: CATRDHTDTQYF. In nucleotides, the CDR3 is TGTGCCACGCGGGACCACACAGATACGCAGTATTTT.

In regard to this clone: Other DNA sequences in this sample translate to the same CDR3. The rearrangement uses TRBV5-1 and TRBJ1-1; TRBD1 is a possible D gene (6 bases). The V end was cut by 4 bases, the J end by 3 bases, with 10 bases between. The CDR3 has 13 residues. CDR1 SGHRS and CDR2 YFSETQ come from the germline V gene. The CDR3 sequence is CASSLGGDTEAFF. The CDR3, as DNA: TGCGCCAGCAGCCTAGGGGGTGACACTGAAGCTTTCTTT.

The chain couples TRBV25-1 to TRBJ1-4, with TRBD1 as a possible D gene (6 bases). Trimming took off 4 bases at V and 8 bases at J, with 14 bases between the two ends. This CDR3 contains 14 residues. Per germline, CDR1 MGHDK and CDR2 SYGVNS. CDR3 bases: TGTGCCAGCAGTGTAAACAGGGAACGCGAAAAACTGTTTTTT. Its translation: CASSVNREREKLFF.

The chain has TRBV11-2 and TRBJ2-7; D call uncertain. Per the germline V gene, CDR1 is SGHAT and CDR2 is FQNNGV. Trimming removed 5 bases at V and 4 bases at J, with 12 bases between. CDR3 length: 13 amino acids. The CDR3 sequence: CASSPPVFYEQYF. CDR3 in DNA: TGTGCCAGCAGCCCTCCCGTGTTTTACGAGCAGTACTTC.

The chain links TRBV2 to TRBJ2-7; weak D call: TRBD1 (6 bases). The CDR3 is 15 residues long. Germline-derived CDR1 and CDR2 are SNHLY and FYNNEI. Trimming pared 3 bases from V and 0 bases from J, leaving 12 bases between. CDR3 sequence (DNA): TGTGCCAGCAGTGACCCATCGGGACACTCCTACGAGCAGTACTTC. This codes for CASSDPSGHSYEQYF.

The chain employs TRBV4-3 and TRBJ2-5, with 7 nucleotides matching TRBD2. Germline CDR1 and CDR2: LGHNA and YSLEER. V dropped 1 base and J dropped 1; count of bases not matched to a gene: 6. The CDR3 length is 16 residues. CDR3 protein: CASSQGGGSFQETQYF. DNA for the CDR3: TGCGCCAGCAGCCAAGGGGGCGGGAGCTTCCAAGAGACCCAGTACTTC.